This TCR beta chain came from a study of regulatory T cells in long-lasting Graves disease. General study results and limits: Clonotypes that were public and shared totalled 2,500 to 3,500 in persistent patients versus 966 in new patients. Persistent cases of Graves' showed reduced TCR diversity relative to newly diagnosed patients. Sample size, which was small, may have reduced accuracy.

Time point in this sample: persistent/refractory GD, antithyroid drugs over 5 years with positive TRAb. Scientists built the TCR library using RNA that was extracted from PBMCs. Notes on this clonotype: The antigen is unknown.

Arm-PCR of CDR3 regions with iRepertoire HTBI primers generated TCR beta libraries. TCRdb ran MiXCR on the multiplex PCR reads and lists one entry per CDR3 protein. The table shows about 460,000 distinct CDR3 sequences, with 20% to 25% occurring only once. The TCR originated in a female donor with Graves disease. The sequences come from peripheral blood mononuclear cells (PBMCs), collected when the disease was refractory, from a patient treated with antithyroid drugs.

DNA of the CDR3: TGCGCCAGCAGCTTGGAAGTTTCCCGAATGGGAAACACCATATATTTT. This gives the protein CASSLEVSRMGNTIYF. V is TRBV5-1 and J is TRBJ1-3; no firm D call. Germline V gives CDR1 SGHRS, CDR2 YFSETQ. With 0 bases removed from V and 4 bases from J, the gap between germline ends came to 14 bases. This CDR3 contains 16 residues.